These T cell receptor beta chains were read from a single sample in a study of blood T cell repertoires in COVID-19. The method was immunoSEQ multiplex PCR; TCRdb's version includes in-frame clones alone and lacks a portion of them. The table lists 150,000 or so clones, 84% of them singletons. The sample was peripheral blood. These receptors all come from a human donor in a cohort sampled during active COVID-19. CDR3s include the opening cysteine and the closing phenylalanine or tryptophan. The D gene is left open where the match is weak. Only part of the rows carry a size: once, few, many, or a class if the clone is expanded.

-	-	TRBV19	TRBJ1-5	TGTGCCAGTAGTTCCCGACGGGAGAATCAGCCCCAGCATTTT	CASSSRRENQPQHF
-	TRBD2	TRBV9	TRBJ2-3	TGTGCCAGCAGCCCGCGGACTAGCGGGGGCACAGATACGCAGTATTTT	CASSPRTSGGTDTQYF
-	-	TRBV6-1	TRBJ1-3	TGTGCCAGCAGTCAGGGGTGGGGAAACACCATATATTTT	CASSQGWGNTIYF
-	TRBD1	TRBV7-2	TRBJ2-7	TGTGCCAGCAGCGGGGGGACAGGTTCCTACGAGCAGTACTTC	CASSGGTGSYEQYF
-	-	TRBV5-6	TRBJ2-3	TGTGCCAGCAGCCCCCCCGGAGATACGCAGTATTTT	CASSPPGDTQYF
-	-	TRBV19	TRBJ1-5	TGTGCCAGTAGTCCTACTAGCAATCAGCCCCAGCATTTT	CASSPTSNQPQHF
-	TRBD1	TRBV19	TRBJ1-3	TGTGCCAGTAGTAACCCTTACAGGGGCCGAAACACCATATATTTT	CASSNPYRGRNTIYF
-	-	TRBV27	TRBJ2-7	TGTGCCAGCAGCTCCCCCGGGGGGCGGAACGAGCAGTACTTC	CASSSPGGRNEQYF
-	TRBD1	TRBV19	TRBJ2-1	TGTGCCAGTAGTACGATGACAGGGGGATACAATGAGCAGTTCTTC	CASSTMTGGYNEQFF
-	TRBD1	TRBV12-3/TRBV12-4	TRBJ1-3	TGTGCCAGCAGGCAGGGGGTAGGAAACACCATATATTTT	CASRQGVGNTIYF
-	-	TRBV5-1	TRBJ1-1	TGCGCCAGCAGCACAGATCCTCAGAACACTGAAGCTTTCTTT	CASSTDPQNTEAFF
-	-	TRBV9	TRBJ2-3	TGTGCCAGCAGCGTCCGTCCAGGGGGGCCAGATACGCAGTATTTT	CASSVRPGGPDTQYF
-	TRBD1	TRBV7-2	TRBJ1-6	TGTGCCAGCAGCCAGGACAGGGGCGGTTTTTATTCACCCCTCCACTTT	CASSQDRGGFYSPLHF
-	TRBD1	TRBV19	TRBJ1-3	TGTGCCAGTACCCTGGACAGGTCTTCTGGAAACACCATATATTTT	CASTLDRSSGNTIYF
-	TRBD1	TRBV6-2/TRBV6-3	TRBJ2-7	TGTGCCAGCAGTTCCGGGACAGCCCACTACGAGCAGTACTTC	CASSSGTAHYEQYF
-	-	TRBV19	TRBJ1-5	TGTGCCAGTAGTCTAGGGGTGGAGAACAATCAGCCCCAGCATTTT	CASSLGVENNQPQHF
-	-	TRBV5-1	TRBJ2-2	TGCGCCAGCAGCTTGGGAGGGAATTCGAACACCGGGGAGCTGTTTTTT	CASSLGGNSNTGELFF
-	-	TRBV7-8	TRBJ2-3	TGTGCCAGCAGCCGTGTCAGGGACACCCGCACAGATACGCAGTATTTT	CASSRVRDTRTDTQYF
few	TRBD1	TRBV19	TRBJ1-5	TGTGCCAGTAACAAAAGAACTGGGGACAGGCGTTGGCAGCCCCAGCATTTT	CASNKRTGDRRWQPQHF
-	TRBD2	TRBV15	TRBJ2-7	TGTGCCACCAGCACAGTAGCGGGGGGGACCTACGAGCAGTACTTC	CATSTVAGGTYEQYF
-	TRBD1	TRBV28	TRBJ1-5	TGTGCCAGCAGTTTGGGGGGGACAGGGGGCGTTCAGCCCCAGCATTTT	CASSLGGTGGVQPQHF
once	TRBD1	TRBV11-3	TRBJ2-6	TGTGCCAGCAGCTTATCCGGACAGGGGGCGGGTGGGGCCAACGTCCTGACTTTC	CASSLSGQGAGGANVLTF
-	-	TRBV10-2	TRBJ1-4	TGCGCCAGCACCCTGATGGGGGGTGGTAATGAAAAACTGTTTTTT	CASTLMGGGNEKLFF
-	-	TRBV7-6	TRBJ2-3	TGTGCCAGCAGCCTTACAGGGATGGGCACAGATACGCAGTATTTT	CASSLTGMGTDTQYF
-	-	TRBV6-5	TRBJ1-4	TGTGCCAGCAGTTACAGAAGGGGTGGTGAAAAACTGTTTTTT	CASSYRRGGEKLFF
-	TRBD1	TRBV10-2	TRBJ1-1	TGCGCCAGCAGTGTGGGACAGGGGGCCACTGAAGCTTTCTTT	CASSVGQGATEAFF
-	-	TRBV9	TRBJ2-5	TGTGCCAGCAGCGTAGGAGTTGGAGCGACCCAAGAGACCCAGTACTTC	CASSVGVGATQETQYF
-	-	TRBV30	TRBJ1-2	TGTGCCTGGAGTGGCGCGGGAGGCTACACCTTC	CAWSGAGGYTF
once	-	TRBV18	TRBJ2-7	TGTGCCAGCTCGGGGGGAGCCTACGAGCAGTACTTC	CASSGGAYEQYF
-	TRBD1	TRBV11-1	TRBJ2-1	TGTGCCAGCAGCTTGGGACAGGCCTACTCCTACAATGAGCAGTTCTTC	CASSLGQAYSYNEQFF
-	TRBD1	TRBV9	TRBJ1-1	TGTGCCAGCAGCGCAACAGGGGGAGGGACTGAAGCTTTCTTT	CASSATGGGTEAFF
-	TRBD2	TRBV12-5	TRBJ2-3	TGTGCTAGTGGGAATAGCGGGGGGGCATCAGATACGCAGTATTTT	CASGNSGGASDTQYF
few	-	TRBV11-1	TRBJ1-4	TGTGCCAGCAATAAAGCGGGGGATGAAAAACTGTTTTTT	CASNKAGDEKLFF
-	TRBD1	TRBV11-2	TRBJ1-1	TGTGCCAGCAGCTCAGACAGGGAACTGAACACTGAAGCTTTCTTT	CASSSDRELNTEAFF
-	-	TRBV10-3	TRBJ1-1	TGTGCCATCAGTGTAACAGGGCCCAACACTGAAGCTTTCTTT	CAISVTGPNTEAFF
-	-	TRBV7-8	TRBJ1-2	TGTGCCAGCAGCTTATTTGAGGGTGACTATGGCTACACCTTC	CASSLFEGDYGYTF
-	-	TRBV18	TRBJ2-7	TGTGCCAGCTCACTCCTACCGACAGACTCCTACGAGCAGTACTTC	CASSLLPTDSYEQYF
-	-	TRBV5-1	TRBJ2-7	TGCGCCAGCAGCTCCTGGACAGGGACTATCTACGAGCAGTACTTC	CASSSWTGTIYEQYF
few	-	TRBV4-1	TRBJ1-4	TGCGCCAGCAGCCAAGATCCCTACCGACTTAATGAAAAACTGTTTTTT	CASSQDPYRLNEKLFF
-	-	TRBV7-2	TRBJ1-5	TGTGCCAGCAGCTTAGGGACAGTGGGACAGCCCCAGCATTTT	CASSLGTVGQPQHF
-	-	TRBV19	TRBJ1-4	TGTGCCAGTAGTATAGATCCAGGATCAAAGGGGAATGAAAAACTGTTTTTT	CASSIDPGSKGNEKLFF
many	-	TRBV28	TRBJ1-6	TGTGCCAGCAGTTCGAGGATCAGTAGCTCCTATAATTCACCCCTCCACTTT	CASSSRISSSYNSPLHF